This T cell receptor beta chain was identified in a study of PD-L1 blockade in urothelial cancer. Study-level background: Men with urothelial cancer arising in the bladder made up most of the roughly 29 patients.

Regarding this clone: The antigen is not known.

The J segment lost 4 bases and the V segment lost 6 bases, leaving 14 bases of the junction unmatched. The germline V gene has CDR1 MDHEN and CDR2 SYDVKM. The CDR3 extends over 16 amino acids. The study, taken as a whole, reports: Larger 3-week expansion of tumor-associated blood clones was seen in durable-benefit patients.

Sequencing used immunoSEQ multiplex PCR; TCRdb keeps in-frame clones, though not all of them. The sample has about 100,000 clones; around 93% are singletons. This chain joins TRBV28 and TRBJ2-5, with 7 bases that match TRBD2. Sequenced material: PBMCs, taken around atezolizumab (anti-PD-L1) treatment. This clonotype was sampled from a woman older than 75 with urothelial cancer. CDR3 loop: CASRGAGTTDGETQYF. For the CDR3, the DNA is TGTGCCAGCAGGGGAGCCGGGACTACAGACGGAGAGACCCAGTACTTC.